The 17 T cell receptor beta chains given below trace back to one sample, sequenced in a study of STAT3 mutations in large granular lymphocyte leukemia. TCRdb's copy holds only in-frame clones and misses some; the assay was immunoSEQ multiplex PCR. This repertoire shows about 2,400 clones, 60% to 70% found once; its top ten account for roughly nine tenths. Study-wide findings and caveats: At least one immunodominant TCR beta clonotype appeared in every T-cell large granular lymphocyte leukemia patient.

For these receptors, no antigen is known. Sequencing was carried out using peripheral blood mononuclear cells. Every receptor here comes from a woman aged 45-65 years with T-cell large granular lymphocyte leukemia. Some clones in this sample may be carry-over from other donors' samples.

J is TRBJ2-5 and V is TRBV5-6; TRBD1 or TRBD2 may be the D gene (7 bases each). This CDR3 has 15 amino acids. The V gene's germline CDR1 is SGHDT and CDR2 YYEEEE. Trimming stripped 4 bases from V and 7 bases from J, with 20 bases between. CDR3 in amino acids: CASSGLDRWGGTQYF. CDR3 bases: TGTGCCAGCAGCGGTTTGGACAGGTGGGGGGGGACCCAGTACTTC. Full variable domain (remainder filled in from reference TRBV5-6 and TRBJ2-5): DAGVTQSPTHLIKTRGQQVTLRCSPKSGHDTVSWYQQALGQGPQFIFQYYEEEERQRGNFPDRFSGHQFPNYSSELNVNALLLGDSALYLCASSGLDRWGGTQYFGPGTRLLVL.

The chain recombines TRBV6-1 with TRBJ1-1, with 7 nucleotides matching TRBD1. The CDR3 contains 10 residues. In germline, CDR1 is MNHNS, CDR2 SASEGT. J gave up 7 bases and V 10 bases, and 3 bases lay outside the gene matches. CDR3 nucleotides: TGTGCCACCAGGACAGGTGAAGCTTTCTTT. Encoded protein: CATRTGEAFF.

The chain employs TRBV5-1 and TRBJ2-7; a weak D match, TRBD1 (5 bases). V was clipped by 1 base and J by 6 bases, with 17 bases between them. The CDR3 spans 15 residues. Germline V CDR1 and CDR2: SGHRS, YFSETQ. In nucleotides, the CDR3 is TGCGCCAGCAGCTTGTCCCAGGGTTCCCAGGGCGAGCAGTACTTC. Translating it yields CASSLSQGSQGEQYF.

This clone turned up a few times. The V and J genes are TRBV18 and TRBJ1-1; TRBD1 might be the D (5 bases). CDR1 and CDR2 (germline): KGHSH, LQKENI. CDR3 length equals 14 residues. Trimming cost V 2 bases and J 2 bases, with 9 bases left between them. CDR3 bases: TGTGCCAGCTCACCAGGCAGGGTAAACACTGAAGCTTTCTTT. Translating gives CASSPGRVNTEAFF.

The chain combines TRBV7-9 with TRBJ1-1, with D possibly TRBD1 on 5 matching bases. Germline V lookup: CDR1 SEHNR, CDR2 FQNEAQ (reference sequence). The CDR3 covers 13 residues. V shed 7 bases and J shed 4 bases, with 13 bases lying between them. The CDR3 DNA is TGTGCCAGCAATCGGGGGGTCGTCACTGAAGCTTTCTTT. Translation gives CASNRGVVTEAFF.

The gene calls are TRBV6-6 and TRBJ2-7; 7 positions match TRBD1. The V gene's germline CDR1 is MNHNY and CDR2 SVGAGI (reference sequence). J was trimmed by 0 bases and V by 6 bases; bases with no gene match: 8. This CDR3 comprises 15 residues. In DNA form, the CDR3 reads TGTGCCAGCAGCCTACAACAGGGGAGCTCCTACGAGCAGTACTTC. Protein product: CASSLQQGSSYEQYF.

The rearrangement uses TRBV7-9 and TRBJ2-3, with 9 bases lining up with TRBD1. CDR1 and CDR2 from the germline V gene are SEHNR and FQNEAQ (reference sequence). Germline trimming cut 7 bases from V and 6 bases from J; bases unmatched to any gene: 14. CDR3 size: 16 residues. The CDR3 spells CASIKRGQGNLDTQYF. The CDR3 DNA reads as TGTGCCAGCATCAAACGCGGACAGGGGAATTTGGATACGCAGTATTTT.

The CDR3 loop is CASSLQGVNYGYTF. DNA of the CDR3: TGCGCCAGCAGCTTACAGGGGGTGAACTATGGCTACACCTTC. The V and J genes are TRBV5-1 and TRBJ1-2, with 8 bases lining up with TRBD1. The junction had 2 bases not matched to a gene; V was cut back by 2 bases and J by 2 bases. The CDR3 covers 14 residues. Germline loops: CDR1 SGHRS, CDR2 YFSETQ.

The V call is TRBV18, the J call TRBJ2-7; D is perhaps TRBD2 (6 bases). From germline, CDR1 is KGHSH and CDR2 LQKENI. The CDR3 runs 15 residues. Trimming cost V 3 bases and J 4 bases, with 16 bases left between them. The chain's CDR3 is CASSPRDSTTYEQYF. The DNA of the CDR3 is TGTGCCAGCTCACCCCGGGACTCCACTACGTACGAGCAGTACTTC.

This chain links TRBV5-1 with TRBJ2-7; 7 bases match TRBD2. Germline CDR1 reads SGHRS; CDR2 reads YFSETQ. The J segment lost 3 bases and the V segment lost 0 bases, leaving 6 bases of the junction unmatched. CDR3 length: 15 residues. The CDR3 DNA follows: TGCGCCAGCAGCTTGGTTGCGGGGGACCTCTACGAGCAGTACTTC. It translates to CASSLVAGDLYEQYF.

This clone was seen a few times. The V call is TRBV30, the J call TRBJ2-7; 7 nucleotides align to TRBD2. The J segment lost 2 bases and the V segment lost 4 bases, leaving 2 bases of the junction unmatched. This CDR3 is 12 amino acids long. Looked up from germline, CDR1 is GTSNPN and CDR2 is SVGIG (reference sequence). The CDR3 loop reads CAWTSGTYEQYF. In nucleotides, the CDR3 is TGTGCCTGGACTAGCGGAACCTACGAGCAGTACTTC.

The chain employs TRBV10-3 and TRBJ1-1, with D maybe TRBD1 (5 bases). This CDR3 spans 15 amino acids. Germline V CDR1 and CDR2: ENHRY, SYGVKD. V was shortened by 0 bases and J by 1 base, with 9 bases between the two germline ends. CDR3 in amino acids: CAISESRGKNTEAFF. CDR3 DNA: TGTGCCATCAGTGAGTCGCGGGGGAAGAACACTGAAGCTTTCTTT.

The V gene is TRBV5-4, the J gene TRBJ2-6; no clear D. Looked up from germline, CDR1 is SGHNT and CDR2 is YYREEE (reference sequence). The CDR3 extends over 16 amino acids. V was trimmed by 7 bases and J by 5 bases, leaving 19 bases between them. The CDR3 sequence: CASDFARQSRANVLTF. CDR3 DNA sequence: TGTGCCAGCGATTTCGCCAGACAAAGTCGGGCCAACGTCCTGACTTTC.

The chain combines TRBV20-1 with TRBJ2-5, with a tentative D call TRBD2 (5 bases). Trimming removed 8 bases at V and 4 bases at J, with 11 bases between. Germline values: CDR1 DFQATT, CDR2 SNEGSKA (reference sequence). CDR3 length equals 11 residues. As DNA, the CDR3 is TGCAGTTACGGACTGGGAGAGACCCAGTACTTC. Its translation is CSYGLGETQYF.

The chain's CDR3 is CASSLDGLTYEQYF. The CDR3 nucleotides are TGCGCCAGCAGCTTGGACGGATTAACCTACGAGCAGTACTTC. The rearrangement joins TRBV5-1 to TRBJ2-7, with D hard to call. CDR1 is SGHRS and CDR2 is YFSETQ in the germline V gene. V was trimmed by 0 bases and J by 2 bases, leaving 9 bases between them. The CDR3 totals 14 residues.

CDR3 sequence reads: CASSQDPYRGRTYEQYF. CDR3 bases: TGTGCCAGCAGCCAAGACCCCTACAGGGGACGCACCTACGAGCAGTACTTC. The rearrangement links TRBV14 to TRBJ2-7; the match to TRBD1 covers 7 bases. CDR1 SGHDN and CDR2 FVKESK come from the germline V gene. The CDR3 is made up of 17 amino acids. With 0 bases clipped from V and 2 bases from J, the junction kept 10 bases outside the gene matches.

The V call is TRBV5-6, the J call TRBJ1-4, with a weak D call TRBD1 (6 bases). Trimming cost V 0 bases and J 0 bases, with 9 bases left between them. The CDR3 length is 16 residues. Germline V gene sequence: CDR1 SGHDT, CDR2 YYEEEE. As DNA, the CDR3 is TGTGCCAGCAGCTTGGGGGGGGCTGCAACTAATGAAAAACTGTTTTTT. This translates into CASSLGGAATNEKLFF. Full variable domain (outside the CDR3, taken from reference TRBV5-6 and TRBJ1-4): DAGVTQSPTHLIKTRGQQVTLRCSPKSGHDTVSWYQQALGQGPQFIFQYYEEEERQRGNFPDRFSGHQFPNYSSELNVNALLLGDSALYLCASSLGGAATNEKLFFGSGTQLSVL.